This TCR beta chain comes out of a study of blood T cell repertoires in COVID-19. Using immunoSEQ multiplex PCR, the repertoire was profiled, and TCRdb retains in-frame clones only, with some absent. The sample gives about 62,000 clones, over 75% of which show up once; over 15% is in the top ten. Germline CDR1 reads SEHNR; CDR2 reads FQNEAQ (reference sequence). The CDR3 runs 15 residues. J was trimmed by 5 bases and V by 5 bases; bases with no gene match: 7. Sequencing input: peripheral blood. The chain couples TRBV7-9 to TRBJ1-5; 9 bases match TRBD1. The receptor's source is a woman aged 60 to 75 with COVID-19, enrolled during active disease. DNA for the CDR3: TGTGCCAGCAGCCCGGGACAGGGCGGGTATCAGCCCCAGCATTTT. Residues: CASSPGQGGYQPQHF.